A selection of T cell receptor beta chains follows, all from one sample in a study of HIV-infected patients and healthy controls. Using its own MiXCR run on the 5' RACE reads, TCRdb lists one record per CDR3 protein. Here the sample spans about 7,400 distinct CDR3 sequences, roughly 9.9% being singletons. The sample in question was blood, obtained before antiretroviral therapy. These receptors were collected from an adult with HIV infection. Both conserved end residues are part of each CDR3. Fields, in order: D gene, clone size, V gene, J gene, CDR3 DNA, CDR3 protein. A D gene is named only where the DNA matches it firmly. Expanded clones are given a class, and other clones once, few, many or no size at all.

.	.	TRBV18	TRBJ2-5	TGTGCCAGCCGCCGGGTCCAAGAGACCCAGTACTTC	CASRRVQETQYF
.	many	TRBV29-1	TRBJ2-7	TGCAGCGTTGAGGCGGAGCGCCCTTACGAGCAGTACTTC	CSVEAERPYEQYF
.	medium-sized	TRBV20-1	TRBJ2-3	TGCAGTGCCTATAGCCCAGATACGCAGTATTTT	CSAYSPDTQYF
.	many	TRBV19	TRBJ1-1	TGTGCCAGTAGTATGCCCCAGAGGGGGACTGAAGCTTTCTTT	CASSMPQRGTEAFF
.	many	TRBV5-1	TRBJ2-1	TGCGCCAGCAGCTCTCCCACTTCATACAATGAGCAGTTCTTC	CASSSPTSYNEQFF
.	many	TRBV7-2	TRBJ2-1	TGTGCCAGCAGCTTAGAGGGGGGGCGGTTCTTC	CASSLEGGRFF
.	medium-sized	TRBV20-1	TRBJ2-3	TGCAGTGCTAGTGAGGGACCACCCCCAGATACGCAGTATTTT	CSASEGPPPDTQYF
TRBD1	many	TRBV7-2	TRBJ1-1	TGTGCCAGCAGCTTTCGGACAGGGGGGGGCACTGAAGCTTTCTTT	CASSFRTGGGTEAFF
TRBD2	.	TRBV10-3	TRBJ2-2	TGTGCCATCCTAGCGGGAGGGTTATCGAACACCGGGGAGCTGTTTTTT	CAILAGGLSNTGELFF
TRBD2	many	TRBV5-4	TRBJ2-7	TGTGCCAGCAGATTAGCGGGAGGCGCCTACGAGCAGTACTTC	CASRLAGGAYEQYF
TRBD2	medium-sized	TRBV6-5	TRBJ2-7	TGTGCCAGCAGCCAGGGACTAGCGGCCTACGAGCAGTACTTC	CASSQGLAAYEQYF
TRBD2	many	TRBV2	TRBJ2-7	TGTGCCAGCAGATCCCTAGCGGGGTACGAGCAGTACTTC	CASRSLAGYEQYF
.	many	TRBV5-1	TRBJ1-1	TGCGCCAGCAGCTCCCAGGGGAGCACTGAAGCTTTCTTT	CASSSQGSTEAFF
.	.	TRBV18	TRBJ2-5	TGTGCCAGCTCACCTATTATTGACCAGTTGGAAGGGGGAGAGACCCAGTACTTC	CASSPIIDQLEGGETQYF
.	medium-sized	TRBV2	TRBJ2-7	TGTGCCAGCAATCCTCCCGGGTACGAGCAGTACTTC	CASNPPGYEQYF
TRBD2	many	TRBV5-1	TRBJ2-1	TGCGCCAGCAGCCAAAGGACTAGCGGGATGTCAGATGAGCAGTTCTTC	CASSQRTSGMSDEQFF
.	.	TRBV7-8	TRBJ2-3	TGTGCCAGCAGCTTAGAGGTGGGGGGGCTAGATACGCAGTATTTT	CASSLEVGGLDTQYF
.	medium-sized	TRBV19	TRBJ1-5	TGTGCCAGTAGCCCCAGGGACAATCAGCCCCAGCATTTT	CASSPRDNQPQHF
.	.	TRBV12-3/TRBV12-4	TRBJ1-5	TGTGCCAGCAGATTGGACACTCCGGGTCAGCCCCAGCATTTT	CASRLDTPGQPQHF
.	medium-sized	TRBV7-9	TRBJ2-1	TGTGCCAGCAGCTCGACCTCTAAGGGTGAGCAGTTCTTC	CASSSTSKGEQFF
.	.	TRBV7-9	TRBJ1-1	TGTGCCAGCAGACCCAGGGTGGACACTGAAGCTTTCTTT	CASRPRVDTEAFF
TRBD1	medium-sized	TRBV28	TRBJ2-3	TGTGCCAGCAGTCCCCCGGACAGGGGGCTTTCAGATACGCAGTATTTT	CASSPPDRGLSDTQYF